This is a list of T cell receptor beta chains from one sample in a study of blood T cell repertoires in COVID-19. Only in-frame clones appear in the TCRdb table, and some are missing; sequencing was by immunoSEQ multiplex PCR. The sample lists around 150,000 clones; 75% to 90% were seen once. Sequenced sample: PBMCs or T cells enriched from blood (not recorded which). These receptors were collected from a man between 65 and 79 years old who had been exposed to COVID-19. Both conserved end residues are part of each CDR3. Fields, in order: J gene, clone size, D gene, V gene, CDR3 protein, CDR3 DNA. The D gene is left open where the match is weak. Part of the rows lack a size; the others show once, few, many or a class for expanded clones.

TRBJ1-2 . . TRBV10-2 CASSESRQTFYGYTF TGCGCCAGCAGTGAGTCGCGACAGACTTTCTATGGCTACACCTTC
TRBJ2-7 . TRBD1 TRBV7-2 CASSLATGYEQYF TGTGCCAGCAGCTTAGCGACAGGGTACGAGCAGTACTTC
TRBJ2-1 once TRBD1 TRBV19 CASSLTGGPPYNEQFF TGTGCCAGTAGTCTGACAGGGGGACCACCCTACAATGAGCAGTTCTTC
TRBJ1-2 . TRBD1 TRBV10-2 CASSEYGTGPSNYGYTF TGCGCCAGCAGTGAGTACGGGACAGGCCCTTCTAACTATGGCTACACCTTC
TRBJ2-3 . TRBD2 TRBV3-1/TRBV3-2 CARPTSGRDSTDTQYF TGTGCCAGACCGACTAGCGGGAGGGACAGCACAGATACGCAGTATTTT
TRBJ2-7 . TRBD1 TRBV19 CASSMQGTVTPYEQYF TGTGCCAGTAGTATGCAGGGGACAGTCACCCCCTACGAGCAGTACTTC
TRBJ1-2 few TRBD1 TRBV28 CASSLLGQAGNYGYTF TGTGCCAGCAGTTTACTCGGACAGGCAGGAAACTATGGCTACACCTTC
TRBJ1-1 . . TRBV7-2 CASSLVHAGVNTEAFF TGTGCCAGCAGCTTAGTTCACGCAGGGGTGAACACTGAAGCTTTCTTT
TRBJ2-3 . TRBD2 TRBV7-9 CASSLGFGGVDITDTQYF TGTGCCAGCAGCTTAGGCTTTGGGGGGGTAGATATTACAGATACGCAGTATTTT
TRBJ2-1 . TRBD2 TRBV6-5 CASSTTSGGRDEQFF TGTGCCAGCAGTACAACTAGCGGGGGAAGGGATGAGCAGTTCTTC
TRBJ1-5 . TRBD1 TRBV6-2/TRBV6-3 CASTPAQGAGQPQHF TGTGCCAGCACCCCGGCCCAGGGGGCAGGTCAGCCCCAGCATTTT
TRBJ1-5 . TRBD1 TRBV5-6 CASSWGQVNQPQHF TGTGCCAGCAGCTGGGGACAGGTCAATCAGCCCCAGCATTTT
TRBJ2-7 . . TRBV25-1 CASQPAPGVSSYEQYF TGTGCCAGCCAACCCGCACCCGGGGTAAGCTCCTACGAGCAGTACTTC
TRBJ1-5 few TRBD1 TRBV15 CATSRGLKGRGAWPQHF TGTGCCACCAGCAGAGGATTGAAGGGCAGGGGGGCCTGGCCCCAGCATTTT
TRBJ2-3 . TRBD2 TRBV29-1 CSAEGLAGDSFYTQYF TGCAGCGCTGAAGGACTAGCGGGAGACTCGTTTTATACGCAGTATTTT
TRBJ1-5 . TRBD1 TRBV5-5 CASSLDPQGHQPQHF TGTGCCAGCAGCCTCGACCCACAGGGGCATCAGCCCCAGCATTTT
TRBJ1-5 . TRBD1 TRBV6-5 CASSPRQGSNQPQHF TGTGCCAGCAGTCCTAGACAGGGGAGCAATCAGCCCCAGCATTTT
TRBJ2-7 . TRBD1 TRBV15 CATSKGQGAYEQYF TGTGCCACCAGCAAGGGACAGGGAGCCTACGAGCAGTACTTC
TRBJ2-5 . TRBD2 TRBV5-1 CASSLFGTSGVQETQYF TGCGCCAGCAGCCTCTTTGGGACTAGCGGGGTCCAAGAGACCCAGTACTTC
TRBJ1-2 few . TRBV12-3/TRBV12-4 CASSTTANYGYTF TGTGCCAGCAGTACGACAGCGAACTATGGCTACACCTTC
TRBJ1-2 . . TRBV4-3 CASSQDLSSAGKIYGYTF TGCGCCAGCAGCCAAGACCTCTCCTCGGCGGGGAAAATCTATGGCTACACCTTC
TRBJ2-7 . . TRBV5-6 CASSSLGGSTFYEQYF TGTGCCAGCAGCTCCCTAGGCGGATCTACCTTCTACGAGCAGTACTTC
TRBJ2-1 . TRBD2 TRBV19 CASSNPGLAGVEQFF TGTGCCAGTAGTAATCCGGGACTAGCGGGAGTGGAGCAGTTCTTC
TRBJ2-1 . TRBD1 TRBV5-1 CASTPGQSFNEQFF TGCGCCAGCACCCCGGGACAGTCCTTCAATGAGCAGTTCTTC
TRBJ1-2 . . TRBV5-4 CASTEVKGYGYTF TGTGCCAGCACCGAGGTTAAAGGCTATGGCTACACCTTC
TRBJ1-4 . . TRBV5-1 CASSLDQPREKLFF TGCGCCAGCAGCTTGGACCAACCGAGGGAAAAACTGTTTTTT
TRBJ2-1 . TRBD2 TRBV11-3 CASSLDDAGGENEQFF TGTGCCAGCAGCTTAGATGACGCGGGAGGGGAAAACGAGCAGTTCTTC
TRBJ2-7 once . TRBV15 CATSRGGRAPRREQYF TGTGCCACCAGCAGAGGGGGCAGGGCCCCCAGGCGGGAGCAGTACTTC
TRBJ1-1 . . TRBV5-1 CASSLTVIMNTEAFF TGCGCCAGCAGCTTAACAGTGATAATGAACACTGAAGCTTTCTTT